This T cell receptor (beta chain) was identified during a study of control samples from healthy donors and cancer patients. Germline CDR1 LNHDA, CDR2 SQIVND (reference sequence). Trimming pared 3 bases from V and 7 bases from J, leaving 10 bases between. The CDR3 is 13 residues long. TCRdb's table, derived via immunoSEQ multiplex PCR, lists solely in-frame clones and lacks some. The table records about 130,000 clones, about 90% of them present only once. The origin of this receptor is a man aged 18-30 years in good health. V gene TRBV19 combines with J gene TRBJ1-5; no definite D call. The specimen sequenced was blood. In nucleotides, the CDR3 is TGTGCCAGTAGTATTGTCGTTGGCCAGCCCCAGCATTTT. Translated, it gives CASSIVVGQPQHF.